These 2 T cell receptor beta chains share one sample of origin, sequenced in a study of TIL therapy for anti-PD-1-resistant metastatic lung cancer. The libraries were made with immunoSEQ v3. The assay was immunoSEQ multiplex PCR, and TCRdb's table has in-frame clones only and misses some. This table has about 36,000 clones, roughly 70% appearing once. Time point: pre-treatment sample, taken before nivolumab and TIL therapy. The starting material was blood, obtained at baseline. Source of these receptors: a person aged 25 to 85 with non-small cell lung cancer.

The chain joins TRBV7-8 to TRBJ2-2, with D possibly TRBD2 on 6 matching bases. Per germline, CDR1 SGHVS and CDR2 FQNEAQ. The CDR3 sequence is 16 residues long. Trimming took off 3 bases at V and 4 bases at J, with 15 bases between the two ends. This chain's CDR3 is CASSFTGGAVTGELFF. The CDR3, as DNA: TGTGCCAGCAGCTTTACTGGAGGGGCGGTCACCGGGGAGCTGTTTTTT.

This rearrangement joins TRBV7-9 to TRBJ2-3; TRBD2 matches at 8 bases. Germline assignment: CDR1 SEHNR and CDR2 FQNEAQ (reference sequence). This CDR3 region has 13 residues. Trimming removed 10 bases from V and 2 bases from J; junction bases left unmatched: 5. CDR3 region: CATSSGYTDTQYF. The CDR3 coding sequence is TGTGCCACGTCTAGCGGGTACACAGATACGCAGTATTTT.